What follows describes a single TCR beta chain. In the study's own analysis: It was from reference gene primer amplification that nucleated cell counts were estimated. Clones were sequenced by immunoSEQ multiplex PCR, and TCRdb holds only the in-frame ones, with some missing. The DNA was the basis for D and trimming; V, J and clone size are from that table. This sample has 200,000 to 250,000 clones, with roughly 92% found just once. This sample is drawn from a study of blood T cell repertoires in COVID-19. Across the whole study: Samples representing acute and convalescent COVID-19 were sourced from the United States, Italy and Spain. Nucleic acid was either cDNA or gDNA, and it came from T cells, B-cell-depleted T cells, or PBMCs.

Trimming left V 1 base short and J 7 bases short, with 12 bases between. Germline V CDR1 and CDR2: SGHKS, YYEKEE (reference sequence). The CDR3 extends over 14 amino acids. The V and J genes are TRBV5-5 and TRBJ1-5, with TRBD1 as a possible D gene (5 bases). The source of this sequence is a man between 60 and 75 years old with COVID-19, enrolled during active disease. What was sequenced was peripheral blood. The CDR3 is CASSLSDNIQPQHF. CDR3 DNA sequence: TGTGCCAGCAGCTTGTCGGACAATATACAGCCCCAGCATTTT.